This T cell receptor (beta chain) originates from a study of T cell responses to AZD1222 COVID-19 vaccine. CDR1 and CDR2 from the germline V gene are SGHRS and YFSETQ. The CDR3 extends over 14 amino acids. The germline V and J ends were trimmed by 1 base and 5 bases, with 13 bases remaining between them. Study results and limitations: Just a handful of people given AZD1222 tested seropositive at baseline.

Concerning this clone: What it binds is not known.

Repertoires were generated with immunoSEQ multiplex PCR, while TCRdb's copy carries only in-frame clones and drops some. The table lists around 150,000 clones, 92% of them singletons. The chain links TRBV5-1 to TRBJ2-7; D not resolved. Sequencing was performed on peripheral blood, taken 28 days after the second AZD1222 dose. This TCR was sampled from an adult who received the AZD1222 COVID-19 vaccine. The DNA for the CDR3 is TGCGCCAGCAGCTTGAGTCCGAGCGAGGACGAGCAGTACTTC. It yields the protein CASSLSPSEDEQYF.